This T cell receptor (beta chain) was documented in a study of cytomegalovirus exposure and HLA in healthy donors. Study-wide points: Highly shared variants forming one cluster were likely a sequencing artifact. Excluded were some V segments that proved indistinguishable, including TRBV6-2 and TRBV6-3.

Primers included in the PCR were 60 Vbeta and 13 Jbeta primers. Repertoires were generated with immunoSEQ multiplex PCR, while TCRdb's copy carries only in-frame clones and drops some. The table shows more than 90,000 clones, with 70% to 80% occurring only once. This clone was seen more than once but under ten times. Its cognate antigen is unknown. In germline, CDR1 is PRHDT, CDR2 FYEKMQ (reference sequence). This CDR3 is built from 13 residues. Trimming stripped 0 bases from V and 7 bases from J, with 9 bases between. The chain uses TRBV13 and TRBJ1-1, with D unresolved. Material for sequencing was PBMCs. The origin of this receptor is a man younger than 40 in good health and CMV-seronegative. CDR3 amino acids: CASSLGAGVEAFF. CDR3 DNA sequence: TGTGCCAGCAGCTTAGGGGCGGGTGTTGAAGCTTTCTTT.